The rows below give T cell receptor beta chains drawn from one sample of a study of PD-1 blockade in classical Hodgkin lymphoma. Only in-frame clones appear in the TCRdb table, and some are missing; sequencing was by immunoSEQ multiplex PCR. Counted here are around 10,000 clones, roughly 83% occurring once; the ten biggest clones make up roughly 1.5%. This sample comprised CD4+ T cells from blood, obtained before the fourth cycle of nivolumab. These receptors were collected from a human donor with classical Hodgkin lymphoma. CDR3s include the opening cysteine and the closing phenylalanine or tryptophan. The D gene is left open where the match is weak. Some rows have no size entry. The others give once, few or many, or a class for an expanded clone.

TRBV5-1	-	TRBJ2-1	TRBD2	CASSLYPGTSGYNEQFF	TGCGCCAGCAGCTTGTACCCCGGGACTAGCGGTTACAATGAGCAGTTCTTC
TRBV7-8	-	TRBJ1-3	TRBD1	CASSLDRGQGNTIYF	TGTGCCAGCAGCTTGGACAGGGGGCAGGGAAACACCATATATTTT
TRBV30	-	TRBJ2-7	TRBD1	CAWGRDRGYEQYF	TGTGCCTGGGGCCGGGACAGGGGCTACGAGCAGTACTTC
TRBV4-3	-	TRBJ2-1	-	CASSQDLGGGEKNEQFF	TGCGCCAGCAGCCAAGACCTCGGGGGAGGAGAGAAGAATGAGCAGTTCTTC
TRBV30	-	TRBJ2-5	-	CAWRWDETQYF	TGTGCCTGGAGATGGGACGAGACCCAGTACTTC
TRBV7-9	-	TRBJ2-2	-	CASSPRGRARAGELFF	TGTGCCAGCAGCCCCCGAGGCAGGGCGCGCGCCGGGGAGCTGTTTTTT
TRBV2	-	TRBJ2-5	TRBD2	CASSEGGGGGRMETQYF	TGTGCCAGCAGTGAAGGAGGAGGTGGCGGGAGGATGGAGACCCAGTACTTC
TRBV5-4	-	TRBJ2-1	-	CASSLGGGYNEQFF	TGTGCCAGCAGCCTGGGGGGTGGGTACAATGAGCAGTTCTTC
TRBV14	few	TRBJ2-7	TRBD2	CASSQGAGVRTYEQYF	TGTGCCAGCAGCCAAGGCGCGGGAGTTCGTACCTACGAGCAGTACTTC
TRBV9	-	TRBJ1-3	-	CASSPAGTSGNTIYF	TGTGCCAGCAGCCCAGCGGGGACCTCTGGAAACACCATATATTTT
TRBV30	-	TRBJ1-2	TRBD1	CAWSFRRGRGGYTF	TGTGCCTGGAGTTTTCGCAGGGGGCGCGGTGGCTACACCTTC
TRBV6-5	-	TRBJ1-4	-	CASSYRTDGEKLFF	TGTGCCAGCAGTTACCGGACAGATGGTGAAAAACTGTTTTTT
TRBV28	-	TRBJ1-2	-	CASNTGSPYGYTF	TGTGCCAGCAACACAGGGTCCCCCTATGGCTACACCTTC
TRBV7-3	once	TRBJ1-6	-	CASSKGTGSDSPLHF	TGTGCCAGCAGCAAAGGGACCGGGTCAGATTCACCCCTCCACTTT
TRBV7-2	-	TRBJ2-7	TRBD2	CASSLVGTTGYEQYF	TGTGCCAGCAGCTTAGTTGGGACTACGGGATACGAGCAGTACTTC
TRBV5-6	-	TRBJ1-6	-	CASSADRISPLHF	TGTGCCAGCAGCGCTGACAGGATTTCACCCCTCCACTTT
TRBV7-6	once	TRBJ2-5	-	CASSWRGGETQYF	TGTGCCAGCAGCTGGAGGGGAGGAGAGACCCAGTACTTC
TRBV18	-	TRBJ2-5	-	CASSPLGNQETQYF	TGTGCCAGCTCACCACTGGGGAACCAAGAGACCCAGTACTTC
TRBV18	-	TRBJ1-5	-	CASSPASEGNQPQHF	TGTGCCAGCTCACCAGCGTCCGAGGGCAATCAGCCCCAGCATTTT
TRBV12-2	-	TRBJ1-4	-	CASRLGRGTGHIPTNEKLFF	TGTGCAAGTCGCTTAGGGAGAGGGACAGGGCATATCCCAACTAATGAAAAACTGTTTTTT
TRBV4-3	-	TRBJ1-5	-	CASSQEVQGGNQPQHF	TGCGCCAGCAGCCAAGAGGTACAGGGTGGGAATCAGCCCCAGCATTTT
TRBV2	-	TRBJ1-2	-	CASSVDSYGYTF	TGTGCCAGCAGCGTCGACTCTTATGGCTACACCTTC
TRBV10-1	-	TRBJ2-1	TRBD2	CARNASGTSYNEQFF	TGCGCCAGAAACGCTAGCGGGACTTCCTACAATGAGCAGTTCTTC
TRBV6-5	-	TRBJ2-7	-	CASRPDRISYEQYF	TGTGCCAGCAGGCCCGACAGGATTTCCTACGAGCAGTACTTC
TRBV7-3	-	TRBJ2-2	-	CASSRGQANTGELFF	TGTGCCAGCAGCCGCGGTCAGGCGAACACCGGGGAGCTGTTTTTT
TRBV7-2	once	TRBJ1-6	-	CASSLERSSPLHF	TGTGCCAGCAGCTTAGAAAGGTCCTCACCCCTCCACTTT
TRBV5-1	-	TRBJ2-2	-	CASSANRARTNTGELFF	TGCGCCAGCAGCGCCAACAGGGCCCGAACGAACACCGGGGAGCTGTTTTTT
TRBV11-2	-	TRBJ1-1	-	CASSLVLATTEAFF	TGTGCCAGCAGCTTAGTGCTGGCAACCACTGAAGCTTTCTTT
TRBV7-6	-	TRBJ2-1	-	CASSLGAGKNNEQFF	TGTGCCAGCAGCTTAGGGGCGGGAAAAAACAATGAGCAGTTCTTC
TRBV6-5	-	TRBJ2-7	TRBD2	CASSALGGGTYEQYF	TGTGCCAGCAGTGCCCTCGGGGGGGGGACCTACGAGCAGTACTTC
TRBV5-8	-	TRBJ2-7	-	CASSFQGSGYEQYF	TGTGCCAGCAGCTTTCAGGGTTCAGGCTACGAGCAGTACTTC
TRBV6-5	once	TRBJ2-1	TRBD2	CASSRGLAGYNEQFF	TGTGCCAGCAGCCGGGGACTAGCGGGGTACAATGAGCAGTTCTTC
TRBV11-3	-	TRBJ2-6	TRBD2	CASSAGLGGGANVLTF	TGTGCCAGCAGCGCGGGACTGGGAGGGGGGGCCAACGTCCTGACTTTC
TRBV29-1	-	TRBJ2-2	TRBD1	CSVGTGNGELFF	TGCAGCGTTGGGACAGGGAACGGGGAGCTGTTTTTT
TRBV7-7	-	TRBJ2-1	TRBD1	CASSLALDRGIHEQFF	TGTGCCAGCAGCTTAGCTCTGGACAGGGGAATCCATGAGCAGTTCTTC
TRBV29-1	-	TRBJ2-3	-	CSVDGWIGTDTQYF	TGCAGCGTTGATGGGTGGATTGGCACAGATACGCAGTATTTT
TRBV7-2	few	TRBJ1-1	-	CASSSQVRAEAEAFF	TGTGCCAGCAGCTCCCAGGTGAGGGCAGAAGCTGAAGCTTTCTTT
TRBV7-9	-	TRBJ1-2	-	CASSWGLWGYTF	TGTGCCAGCAGCTGGGGGTTATGGGGCTACACCTTC
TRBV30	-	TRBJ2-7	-	CAWRWAETSYEQYF	TGTGCCTGGAGATGGGCGGAGACCTCCTACGAGCAGTACTTC
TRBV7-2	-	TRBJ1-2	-	CASSSIGQNYGYTF	TGTGCCAGCAGTTCCATCGGACAGAACTATGGCTACACCTTC
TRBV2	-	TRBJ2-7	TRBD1	CASSSGTDEQYF	TGTGCCAGCAGTTCCGGGACAGACGAGCAGTACTTC
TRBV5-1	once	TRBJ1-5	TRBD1	CASSWGTAGQPQHF	TGCGCCAGCAGCTGGGGGACAGCCGGTCAGCCCCAGCATTTT
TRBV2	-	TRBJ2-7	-	CASRSAGEGAEEQYF	TGTGCCAGCAGATCGGCCGGGGAGGGGGCCGAAGAGCAGTACTTC
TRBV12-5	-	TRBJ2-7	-	CASGLSLGGGASYEQYF	TGTGCTAGTGGTTTGTCCCTAGGGGGGGGTGCTTCCTACGAGCAGTACTTC
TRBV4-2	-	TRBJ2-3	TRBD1	CASSQGTGTDTQYF	TGTGCCAGCAGCCAGGGGACAGGGACAGATACGCAGTATTTT
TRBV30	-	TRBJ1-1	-	CAWSVLGNTEAFF	TGTGCCTGGAGTGTATTAGGGAACACTGAAGCTTTCTTT
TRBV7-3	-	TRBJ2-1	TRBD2	CASSPSGRLNEQFF	TGTGCCAGCAGTCCTAGCGGGAGACTAAATGAGCAGTTCTTC
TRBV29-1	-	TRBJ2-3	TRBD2	CSVGSGLAGGQTVTQYF	TGCAGCGTTGGATCGGGGCTAGCGGGGGGGCAGACGGTTACGCAGTATTTT
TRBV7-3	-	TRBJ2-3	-	CASSLGGKGSDTQYF	TGTGCCAGCAGCTTAGGCGGAAAGGGTTCAGATACGCAGTATTTT
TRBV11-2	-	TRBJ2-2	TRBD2	CASSLIAGVSTGELFF	TGTGCCAGCAGCTTAATCGCGGGGGTGAGCACCGGGGAGCTGTTTTTT
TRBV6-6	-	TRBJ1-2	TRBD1	CASKSGGTGSSGYTF	TGTGCCAGCAAGTCTGGCGGGACAGGGTCATCTGGCTACACCTTC
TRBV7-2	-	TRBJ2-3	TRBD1	CASSSQTGRTDTQYF	TGTGCCAGCAGCTCCCAGACAGGGCGCACAGATACGCAGTATTTT
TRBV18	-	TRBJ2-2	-	CASYDGRANSNTGELFF	TGTGCCAGCTACGATGGCAGGGCTAATTCGAACACCGGGGAGCTGTTTTTT
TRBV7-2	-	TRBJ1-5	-	CASSNTRGNNQPQHF	TGTGCCAGCAGCAATACCCGGGGGAACAATCAGCCCCAGCATTTT